A selection of T cell receptor beta chains follows, all from one sample in a study of T-cell memory formation after mild COVID-19. TCRdb re-called the 5' RACE reads with MiXCR, one entry per CDR3 protein. The sample lists fewer than 300,000 distinct CDR3 sequences, approximately 19% seen once, with 20% to 25% in the top ten. Sample: PBMCs or a T cell subset sorted from them (not recorded which). These receptors all come from a man between 18 and 35 years old who had mild COVID-19 (a few samples of this study predate the infection). Cell type and time point are not known. Each CDR3 is given with its conserved first and last residue.

V	J	CDR3
TRBV19	TRBJ2-6	CASSIDPLWTGARRAGANVLTF
TRBV6-1	TRBJ2-4	CASSRQPGDIQYF
TRBV7-3	TRBJ1-1	CASSPKGDPNTEAFF
TRBV6-5	TRBJ1-5	CASSYSGLLNQPQHF
TRBV12-3/TRBV12-4	TRBJ1-5	CASSWGAEQPQHF
TRBV28	TRBJ1-6	CASSPGQVISPLHF
TRBV5-1	TRBJ1-2	CASSLSVGGDYGYTF
TRBV7-8	TRBJ1-1	CASSLRPQGTEAFF
TRBV20-1	TRBJ2-3	CSARDTLDNTDTQYF
TRBV20-1	TRBJ1-4	CSVTGDEKLFF
TRBV5-1	TRBJ2-5	CASSLGGGAETQYF
TRBV2	TRBJ1-2	CASRSPDTWYGYTF
TRBV27	TRBJ2-7	CASSLIAGVREQYF
TRBV20-1	TRBJ2-5	CSARLPQGPQETQYF
TRBV6-2/TRBV6-3	TRBJ1-2	CASRMDGSYTF
TRBV20-1	TRBJ2-1	CSARDSTSGGYNEQFF
TRBV5-1	TRBJ2-1	CASRDGTSGLNEQFF
TRBV10-3	TRBJ2-1	CAISESSGGVRFF
TRBV27	TRBJ1-1	CASSLAFAGTEAFF
TRBV4-2	TRBJ2-5	CASSQDNPLIQRGGPGETQYF
TRBV9	TRBJ2-5	CASSVGPASGGAETQYF
TRBV12-3/TRBV12-4	TRBJ2-3	CASSFEATDTQYF
TRBV4-3	TRBJ2-2	CASSQDPAVNTGELFF
TRBV7-2	TRBJ2-4	CASSIGTSGVLAKNIQYF
TRBV12-3/TRBV12-4	TRBJ1-1	CASSFPGNTEAFF
TRBV7-3	TRBJ2-3	CASSPTVTDTQYF
TRBV4-3	TRBJ1-2	CASSQERELYYGYTF
TRBV6-1	TRBJ1-1	CASSEIGNEAFF
TRBV7-6	TRBJ2-7	CASSLVFRGQNYEQYF
TRBV7-9	TRBJ2-1	CASSLEPSGADEQFF
TRBV7-2	TRBJ2-1	CASSLDLLSGGLYNEQFF
TRBV3-1	TRBJ2-1	CASSKRADSYNEQFF